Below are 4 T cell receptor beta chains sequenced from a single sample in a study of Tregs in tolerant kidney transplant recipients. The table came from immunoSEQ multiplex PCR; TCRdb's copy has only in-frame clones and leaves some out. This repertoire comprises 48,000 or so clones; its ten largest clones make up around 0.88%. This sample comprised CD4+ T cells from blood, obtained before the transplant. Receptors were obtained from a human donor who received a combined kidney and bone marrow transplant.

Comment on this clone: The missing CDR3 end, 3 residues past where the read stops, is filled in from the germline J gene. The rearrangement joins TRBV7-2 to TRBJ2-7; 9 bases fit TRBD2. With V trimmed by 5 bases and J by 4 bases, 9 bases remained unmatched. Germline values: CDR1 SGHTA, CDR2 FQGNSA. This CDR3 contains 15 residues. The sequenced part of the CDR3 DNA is TGTGCCAGCAGCCCGGGTTGGGCGGGAGGGTACGAG. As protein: CASSPGWAGGYE. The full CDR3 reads CASSPGWAGGYEQYF.

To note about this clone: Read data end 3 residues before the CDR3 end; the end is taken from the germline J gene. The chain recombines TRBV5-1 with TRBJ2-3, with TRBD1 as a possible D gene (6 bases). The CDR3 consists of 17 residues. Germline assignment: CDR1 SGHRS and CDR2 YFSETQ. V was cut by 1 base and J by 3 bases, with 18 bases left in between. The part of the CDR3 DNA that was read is TGCGCCAGCAGCTTGACCCTACAGGGTACCACGACAGATACG. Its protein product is CASSLTLQGTTTDT. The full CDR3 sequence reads CASSLTLQGTTTDTQYF.

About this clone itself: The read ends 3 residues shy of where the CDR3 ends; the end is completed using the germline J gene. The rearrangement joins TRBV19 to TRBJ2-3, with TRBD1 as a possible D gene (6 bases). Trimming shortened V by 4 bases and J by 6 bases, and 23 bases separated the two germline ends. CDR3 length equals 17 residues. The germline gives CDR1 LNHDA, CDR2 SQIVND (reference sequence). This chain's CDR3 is CASSTTPGDVASDTQYF. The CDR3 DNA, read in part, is TGTGCCAGTAGTACTACACCAGGGGACGTCGCGTCTGATACG.

The CDR3 reads CASSQSRKGPNPQETQYF. The CDR3 DNA, read in part, is TGCGCCAGCAGTCAATCTAGGAAGGGCCCAAACCCTCAAGAGACC. The chain couples TRBV23-1 to TRBJ2-5; D gene ambiguous. The read ends 3 residues shy of where the CDR3 ends; the end is completed using the germline J gene. TRBV23-1 is designated an ORF whose function remains uncertain. Trimming removed 0 bases at V and 2 bases at J, with 19 bases between. The length of the CDR3 is 18 residues.